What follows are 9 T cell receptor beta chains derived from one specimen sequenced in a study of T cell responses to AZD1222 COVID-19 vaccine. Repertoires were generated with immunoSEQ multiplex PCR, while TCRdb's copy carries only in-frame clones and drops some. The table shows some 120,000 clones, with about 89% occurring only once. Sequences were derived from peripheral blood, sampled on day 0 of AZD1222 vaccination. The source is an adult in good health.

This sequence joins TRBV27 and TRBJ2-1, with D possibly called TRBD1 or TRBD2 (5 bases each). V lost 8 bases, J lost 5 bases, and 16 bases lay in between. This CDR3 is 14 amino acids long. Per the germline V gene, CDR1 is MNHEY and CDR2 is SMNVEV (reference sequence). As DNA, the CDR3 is TGTGCCAGCCACGAGGGCAGGGTCAACAATGAGCAGTTCTTC. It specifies CASHEGRVNNEQFF.

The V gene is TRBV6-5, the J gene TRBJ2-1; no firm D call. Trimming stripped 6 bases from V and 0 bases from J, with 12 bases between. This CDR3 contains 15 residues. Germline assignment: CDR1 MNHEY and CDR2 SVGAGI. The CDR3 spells CASSPTQPSYNEQFF. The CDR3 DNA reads TGTGCCAGCAGCCCAACCCAACCCTCCTACAATGAGCAGTTCTTC.

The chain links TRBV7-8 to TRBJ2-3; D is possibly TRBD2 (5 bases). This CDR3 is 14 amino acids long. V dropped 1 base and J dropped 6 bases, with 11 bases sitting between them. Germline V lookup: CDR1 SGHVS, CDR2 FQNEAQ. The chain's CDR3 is CASSLVLGGDTQYF. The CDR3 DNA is TGTGCCAGCAGCTTAGTCCTGGGCGGGGATACGCAGTATTTT.

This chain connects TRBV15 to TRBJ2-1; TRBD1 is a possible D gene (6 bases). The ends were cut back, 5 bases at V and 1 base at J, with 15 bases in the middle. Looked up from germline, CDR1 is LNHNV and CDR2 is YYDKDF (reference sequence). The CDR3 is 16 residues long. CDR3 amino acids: CATSEDRPPSYNEQFF. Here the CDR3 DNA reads TGTGCCACCAGCGAAGACAGGCCACCTTCCTACAATGAGCAGTTCTTC. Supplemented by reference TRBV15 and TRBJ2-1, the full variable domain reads DAMVIQNPRYQVTQFGKPVTLSCSQTLNHNVMYWYQQKSSQAPKLLFHYYDKDFNNEADTPDNFQSRRPNTSFCFLDIRSPGLGDTAMYLCATSEDRPPSYNEQFFGPGTRLTVL.

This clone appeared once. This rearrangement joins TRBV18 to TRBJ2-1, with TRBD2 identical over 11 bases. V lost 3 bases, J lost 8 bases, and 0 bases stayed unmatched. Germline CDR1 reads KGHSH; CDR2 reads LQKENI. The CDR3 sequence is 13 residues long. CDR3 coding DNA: TGTGCCAGCTCACCGGGACTAGCGGATGAGCAGTTCTTC. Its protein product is CASSPGLADEQFF.

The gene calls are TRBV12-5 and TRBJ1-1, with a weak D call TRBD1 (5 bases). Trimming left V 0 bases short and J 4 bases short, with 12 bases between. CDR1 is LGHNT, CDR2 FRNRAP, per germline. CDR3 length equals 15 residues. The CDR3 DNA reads TGTGCTAGTGGTTTGGTACCCGGGGGGGGCACTGAAGCTTTCTTT. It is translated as CASGLVPGGGTEAFF.

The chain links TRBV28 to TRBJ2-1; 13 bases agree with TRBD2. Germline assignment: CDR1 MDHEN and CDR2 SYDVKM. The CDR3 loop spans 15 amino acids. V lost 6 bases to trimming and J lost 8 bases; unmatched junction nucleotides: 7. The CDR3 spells CASSYTSGRVHEQFF. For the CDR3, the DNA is TGTGCCAGCAGCTACACTAGCGGGAGGGTCCATGAGCAGTTCTTC.

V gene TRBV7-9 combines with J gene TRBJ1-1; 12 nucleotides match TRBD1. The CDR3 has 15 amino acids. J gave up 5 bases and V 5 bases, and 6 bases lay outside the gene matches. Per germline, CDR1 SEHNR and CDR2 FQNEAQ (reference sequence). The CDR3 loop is CASSEGQGALTEAFF. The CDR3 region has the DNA TGTGCCAGCAGCGAGGGACAGGGGGCGCTTACTGAAGCTTTCTTT.

CDR3 DNA sequence: TGTGCCAGCAGCTACTCACAACAGGGGGATCAGCCCCAGCATTTT. As protein: CASSYSQQGDQPQHF. The chain links TRBV27 to TRBJ1-5; 8 nucleotides line up with TRBD1. CDR3 size: 15 residues. The J segment lost 5 bases and the V segment lost 6 bases, leaving 9 bases of the junction unmatched. Germline V gene lookup returns CDR1 MNHEY and CDR2 SMNVEV (reference sequence).